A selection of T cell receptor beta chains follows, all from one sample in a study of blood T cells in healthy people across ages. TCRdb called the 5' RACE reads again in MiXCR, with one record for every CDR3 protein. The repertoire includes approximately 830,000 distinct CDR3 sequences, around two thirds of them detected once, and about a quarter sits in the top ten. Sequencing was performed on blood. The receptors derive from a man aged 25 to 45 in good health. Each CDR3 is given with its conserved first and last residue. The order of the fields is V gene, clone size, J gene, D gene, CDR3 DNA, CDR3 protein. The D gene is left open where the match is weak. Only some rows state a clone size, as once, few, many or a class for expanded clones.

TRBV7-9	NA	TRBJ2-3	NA	TGTGCCAGCAGCTTTACAGTTAGCACAGATACGCAGTATTTT	CASSFTVSTDTQYF
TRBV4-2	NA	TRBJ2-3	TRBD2	TGTGCCAGCAGCCCCCTCTCAGTGCGGGGGGACGGAGATACGCAGTATTTT	CASSPLSVRGDGDTQYF
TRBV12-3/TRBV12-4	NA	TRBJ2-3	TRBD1	TGTGCCAGCAGTTTAAGGTTTGGACAGGCGAGAACAGATACGCAGTATTTT	CASSLRFGQARTDTQYF
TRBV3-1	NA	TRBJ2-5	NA	TGTGCCAGCAGCCAAGATCGGCGGAGGGAGACCCAGTACTTC	CASSQDRRRETQYF
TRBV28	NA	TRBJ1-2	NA	TGTGCCAGCAGTTTCGCGGACACATACTATGGCTACACCTTC	CASSFADTYYGYTF
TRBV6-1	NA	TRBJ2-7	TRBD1	TGTGCCAGCAGTTTTCCGGGACAGAATTACGAGCAGTACTTC	CASSFPGQNYEQYF
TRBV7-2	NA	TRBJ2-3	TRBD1	TGTGCCAGCACCTTCCGGACAGGAACGCAGTATTTT	CASTFRTGTQYF
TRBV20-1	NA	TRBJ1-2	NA	TGCAGTGCCGTGGCGGGACGTATTGTGGCCGGCTACACCTTC	CSAVAGRIVAGYTF
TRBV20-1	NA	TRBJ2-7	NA	TGCAGTGCTAGGCCCCCGACTATTCACGAGCAGTACTTC	CSARPPTIHEQYF
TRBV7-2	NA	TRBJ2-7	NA	TGTGCCAGCAGCTTATTTACGGAAACCTACGAGCAGTACTTC	CASSLFTETYEQYF
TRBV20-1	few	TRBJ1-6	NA	TGCAGTGCACCCGAAGGAGGGTTTAGTTCACCCCTCCACTTT	CSAPEGGFSSPLHF
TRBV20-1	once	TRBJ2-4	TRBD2	TGCAGTGCTCGCGGACTAGCGGTCGTTCAGTACTTC	CSARGLAVVQYF
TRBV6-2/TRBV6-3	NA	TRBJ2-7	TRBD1	TGTGCCAGCAGCTCTGGACAGGGTAACGACGAGCAGTACTTC	CASSSGQGNDEQYF
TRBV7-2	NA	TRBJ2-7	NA	TGTGCCGGCTCTAGTAGTGTTGCCCCCTACGAGCAGTACTTC	CAGSSSVAPYEQYF
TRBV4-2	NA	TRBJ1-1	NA	TGTGCCAGCAGCGGGAAGGGTTTGGACAAGAACACTGAAGCTTTCTTT	CASSGKGLDKNTEAFF
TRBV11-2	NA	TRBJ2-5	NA	TGTGCCAGCAGCTTAGATGGCGGGTACCAAGGGACCCAGTACTTC	CASSLDGGYQGTQYF
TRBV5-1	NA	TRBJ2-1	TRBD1	TGCGCCAGCAGCTTGGTGCCCGAGGGACAGGGGAGTAGAAATGAGCAGTTCTTC	CASSLVPEGQGSRNEQFF
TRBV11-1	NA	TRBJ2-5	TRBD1	TGTGCCAGCATCGGGACAGGGTCCAACAATGAACAGTACTTC	CASIGTGSNNEQYF
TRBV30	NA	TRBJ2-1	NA	TGTGCCTGGGGTCCCCAGGGGTCCTACAATGAGCAGTTCTTC	CAWGPQGSYNEQFF
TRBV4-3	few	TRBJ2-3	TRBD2	TGTGCCAGCAGCCATACTAGCGGGGGCACAGATACGCAGTATTTT	CASSHTSGGTDTQYF
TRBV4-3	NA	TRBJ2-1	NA	TGCGCCAGCAGCCAGTTACACGGGCTTACTCCGGGAAATGAGCAGTTCTTC	CASSQLHGLTPGNEQFF
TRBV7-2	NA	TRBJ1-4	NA	TGTGCCTGCAGCTTACAAACAACTAATGAAAAACTGTTTTTT	CACSLQTTNEKLFF
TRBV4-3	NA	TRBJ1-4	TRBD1	TGCGCCAGCAGCTCGATCTGGACAGGGGCAGATGAAAAACTGTTTTTT	CASSSIWTGADEKLFF
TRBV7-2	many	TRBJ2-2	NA	TGTGCCAGCAGTTCCCAAGGGAACACCGGGGAGCTGTTTTTT	CASSSQGNTGELFF
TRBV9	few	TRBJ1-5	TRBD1	TGTGCCAGCAGCGCAGGGACAGACGGTATGCCCCAGCATTTT	CASSAGTDGMPQHF
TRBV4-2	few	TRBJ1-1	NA	TGTGCCAGCGGGACACAGGGCATCCCCACTGAAGCTTTCTTT	CASGTQGIPTEAFF
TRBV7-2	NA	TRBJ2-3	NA	TGTGCCAGCAGCCACCGGGGGAAGAGCACAGATACGCAGTATTTT	CASSHRGKSTDTQYF
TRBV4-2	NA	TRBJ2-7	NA	TGTGCCAGCAGCCTGATAGGGGTGGGCGAGCAGTACTTC	CASSLIGVGEQYF
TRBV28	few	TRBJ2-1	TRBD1	TGTGCCACCCCGGGACAGGGCGGTGAGCAGTTCTTC	CATPGQGGEQFF
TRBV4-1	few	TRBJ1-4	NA	TGCGCCAGCAGCGCCCGATCCGGGACGGGACGCGAAAAACTGTTTTTT	CASSARSGTGREKLFF
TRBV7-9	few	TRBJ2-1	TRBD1	TGTGCCAGCAGCTTACCTCCGGGACAGGGTGACAATGAGCAGTTCTTC	CASSLPPGQGDNEQFF
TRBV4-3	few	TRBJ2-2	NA	TGCGCCAGCAGCCAAGATCGGCCGGGTTTTCCCGGGGAGCTGTTTTTT	CASSQDRPGFPGELFF
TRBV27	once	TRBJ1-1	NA	TGTGCCAGCAGTTTATTTGGGACACGCACTGAAGCTTTCTTT	CASSLFGTRTEAFF
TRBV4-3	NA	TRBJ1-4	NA	TGCGCCAGCAGCCGAGGAGATGGGGACGGGGACGAAAAACTGTTTTTT	CASSRGDGDGDEKLFF
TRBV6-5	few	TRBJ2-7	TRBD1	TGTGCCAGCAGTCGCGGACAGGGGGCTGAGGAGCAGTACTTC	CASSRGQGAEEQYF
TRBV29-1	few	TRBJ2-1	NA	TGCAGCGTTGAAATCGGAGGTAGTGGGTCGTCGCAGTTCTTC	CSVEIGGSGSSQFF
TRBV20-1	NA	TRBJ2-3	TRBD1	TGCAGTGCTGGCCCGGGACAGAGCACAGATACGCAGTATTTT	CSAGPGQSTDTQYF
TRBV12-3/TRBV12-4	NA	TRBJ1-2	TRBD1	TGTGCCAGCAGGCCGGGACAGGGGGCGCCTGGCTACACCTTC	CASRPGQGAPGYTF
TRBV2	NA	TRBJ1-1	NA	TGTGCCAGCCTAGCCACTGAAGCTTTCTTT	CASLATEAFF
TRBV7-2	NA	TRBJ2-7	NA	TGTGCCAGCAGCTCGACTATTGTCAGGACCCCTTACGAGCAGTACTTC	CASSSTIVRTPYEQYF
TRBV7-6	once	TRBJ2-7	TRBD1	TGTGCCAGCAGCCCTATGACAGGGTGGGGCGAGCAGTACTTC	CASSPMTGWGEQYF
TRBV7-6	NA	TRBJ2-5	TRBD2	TGTGCCAGCAGCTTAGGGCCGGGACTAGCAGTACAAGAGACCCAGTACTTC	CASSLGPGLAVQETQYF
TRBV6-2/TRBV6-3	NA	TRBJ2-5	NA	TGTGCCAGCAGGCAGGGGTTCCCAGAGACCCAGTACTTC	CASRQGFPETQYF
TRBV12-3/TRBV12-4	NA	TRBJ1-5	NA	TGTGCCAGCAGTTCGCCCGGGACACAGTATAGCAATCAGCCCCAGCATTTT	CASSSPGTQYSNQPQHF
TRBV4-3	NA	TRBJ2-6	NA	TGCGCCAGCAGCCAAGATTTGCCAGGGCTTGCCAACGTCCTGACTTTC	CASSQDLPGLANVLTF
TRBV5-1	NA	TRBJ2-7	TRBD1	TGCGCCAGCAGCAAGGCAGGGGGACGGACCTACGAGCAGTACTTC	CASSKAGGRTYEQYF
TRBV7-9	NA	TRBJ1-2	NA	TGTGCCAGCAGCTATGGCAGGGCCACTTTTGGCTACACCTTC	CASSYGRATFGYTF
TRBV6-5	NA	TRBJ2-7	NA	TGTGCCAGCAGTTCGTCTATAGGGCCGACGATATACGAGCAGTACTTC	CASSSSIGPTIYEQYF
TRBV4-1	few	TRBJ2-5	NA	TGCGCCAGCAGGGGGTTTAGAGAGACCCAGTACTTC	CASRGFRETQYF
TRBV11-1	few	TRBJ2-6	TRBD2	TGTGCCAGCAGCTTACCTAGGGACTACCTCTCTGGGGCCAACGTCCTGACTTTC	CASSLPRDYLSGANVLTF
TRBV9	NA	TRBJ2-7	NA	TGTGCCAGCAGCTCCAGCACGGTGGACTTTCCATACGAGCAGTACTTC	CASSSSTVDFPYEQYF
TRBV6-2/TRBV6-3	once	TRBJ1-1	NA	TGTGCCAGCAGTTCCCGGACAACGAACACTGAAGCTTTCTTT	CASSSRTTNTEAFF
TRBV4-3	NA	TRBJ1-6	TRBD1	TGCGCCAGCAGCCAAGAACTGACAGGGGGCGATTCACCCCTCCACTTT	CASSQELTGGDSPLHF
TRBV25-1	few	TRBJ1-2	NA	TGTGCCAGCAGTGAATATGGCAGGGGCGGCTATGGCTACACCTTC	CASSEYGRGGYGYTF
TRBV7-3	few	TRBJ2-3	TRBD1	TGTGCCAGCAGCACCGGGACAGTCTCAGATACGCAGTATTTT	CASSTGTVSDTQYF